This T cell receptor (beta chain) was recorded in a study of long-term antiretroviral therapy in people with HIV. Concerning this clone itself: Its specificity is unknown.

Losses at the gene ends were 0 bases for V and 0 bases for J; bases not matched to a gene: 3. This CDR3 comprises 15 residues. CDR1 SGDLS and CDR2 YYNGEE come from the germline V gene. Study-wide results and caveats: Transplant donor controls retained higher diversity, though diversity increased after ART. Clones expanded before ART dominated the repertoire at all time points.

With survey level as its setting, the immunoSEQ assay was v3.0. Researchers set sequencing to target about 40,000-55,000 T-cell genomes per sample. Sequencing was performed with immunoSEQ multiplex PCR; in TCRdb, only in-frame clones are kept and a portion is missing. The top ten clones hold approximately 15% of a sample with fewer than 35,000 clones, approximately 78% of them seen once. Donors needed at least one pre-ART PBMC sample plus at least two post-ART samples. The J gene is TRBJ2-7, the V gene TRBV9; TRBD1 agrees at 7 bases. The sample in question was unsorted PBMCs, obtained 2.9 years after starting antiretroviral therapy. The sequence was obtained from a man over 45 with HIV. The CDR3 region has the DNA TGTGCCAGCAGCGTAGGACAGGGTCGCTCCTACGAGCAGTACTTC. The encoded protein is CASSVGQGRSYEQYF.